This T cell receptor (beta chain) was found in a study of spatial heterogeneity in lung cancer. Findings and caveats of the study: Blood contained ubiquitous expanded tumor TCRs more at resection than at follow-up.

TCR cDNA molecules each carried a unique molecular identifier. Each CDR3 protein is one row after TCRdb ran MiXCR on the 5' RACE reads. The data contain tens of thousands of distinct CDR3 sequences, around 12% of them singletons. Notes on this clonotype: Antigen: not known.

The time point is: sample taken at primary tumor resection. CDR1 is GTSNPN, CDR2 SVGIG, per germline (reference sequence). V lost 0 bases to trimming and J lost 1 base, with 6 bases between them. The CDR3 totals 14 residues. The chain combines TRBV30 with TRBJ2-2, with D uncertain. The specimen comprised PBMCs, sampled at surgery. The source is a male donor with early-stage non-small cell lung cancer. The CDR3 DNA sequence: TGTGCCTGGAGTGTACTGGGGAACACCGGGGAGCTGTTTTTT. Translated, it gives CAWSVLGNTGELFF.